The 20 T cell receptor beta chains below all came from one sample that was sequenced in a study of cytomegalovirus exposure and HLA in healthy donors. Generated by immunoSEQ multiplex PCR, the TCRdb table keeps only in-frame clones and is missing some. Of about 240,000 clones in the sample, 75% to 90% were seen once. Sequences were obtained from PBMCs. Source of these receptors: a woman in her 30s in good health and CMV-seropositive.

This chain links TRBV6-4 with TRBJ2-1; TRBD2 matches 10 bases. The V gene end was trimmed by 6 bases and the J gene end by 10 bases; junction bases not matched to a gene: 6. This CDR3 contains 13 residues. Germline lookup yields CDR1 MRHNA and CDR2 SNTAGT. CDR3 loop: CASREREGLEQFF. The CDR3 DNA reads TGTGCCAGCAGGGAGCGGGAGGGGTTGGAGCAGTTCTTC.

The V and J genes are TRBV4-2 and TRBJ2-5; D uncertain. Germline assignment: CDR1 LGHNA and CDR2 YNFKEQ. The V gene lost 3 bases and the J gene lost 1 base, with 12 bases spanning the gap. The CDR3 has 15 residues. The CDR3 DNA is TGTGCCAGCAGCCACAACATTGGGCTCCAAGAGACCCAGTACTTC. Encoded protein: CASSHNIGLQETQYF.

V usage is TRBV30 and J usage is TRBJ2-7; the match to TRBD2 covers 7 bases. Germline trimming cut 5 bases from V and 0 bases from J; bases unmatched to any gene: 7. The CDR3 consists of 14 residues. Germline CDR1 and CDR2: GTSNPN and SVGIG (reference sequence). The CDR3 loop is CAWDLERDSYEQYF. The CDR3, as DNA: TGTGCCTGGGACCTCGAGCGGGACTCCTACGAGCAGTACTTC. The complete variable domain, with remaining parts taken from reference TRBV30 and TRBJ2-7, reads SQTIHQWPATLVQPVGSPLSLECTVEGTSNPNLYWYRQAAGRGLQLLFYSVGIGQISSEVPQNLSASRPQDRQFILSSKKLLLSDSGFYLCAWDLERDSYEQYFGPGTRLTVT.

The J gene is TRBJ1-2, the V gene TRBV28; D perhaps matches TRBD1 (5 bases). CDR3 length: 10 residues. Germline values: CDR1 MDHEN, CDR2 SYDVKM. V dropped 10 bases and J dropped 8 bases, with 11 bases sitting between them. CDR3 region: CAIRGRGYTF. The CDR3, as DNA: TGTGCCATACGGGGGAGAGGCTACACCTTC.

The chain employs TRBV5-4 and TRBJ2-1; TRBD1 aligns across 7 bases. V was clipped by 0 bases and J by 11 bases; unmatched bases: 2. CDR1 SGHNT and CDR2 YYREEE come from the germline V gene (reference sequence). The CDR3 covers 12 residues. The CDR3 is CASSLGDSQQFF. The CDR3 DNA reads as TGTGCCAGCAGCTTGGGGGACAGCCAGCAGTTCTTC.

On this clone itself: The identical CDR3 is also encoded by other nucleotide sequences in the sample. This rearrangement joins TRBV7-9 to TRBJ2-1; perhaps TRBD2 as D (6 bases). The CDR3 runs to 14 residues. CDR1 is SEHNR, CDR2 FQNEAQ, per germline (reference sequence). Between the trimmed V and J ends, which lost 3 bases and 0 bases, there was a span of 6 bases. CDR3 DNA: TGTGCCAGCAGCTTGGGGGGCTCCTACAATGAGCAGTTCTTC. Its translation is CASSLGGSYNEQFF. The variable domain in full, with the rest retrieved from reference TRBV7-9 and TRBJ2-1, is DTGVSQNPRHKITKRGQNVTFRCDPISEHNRLYWYRQTLGQGPEFLTYFQNEAQLEKSRLLSDRFSAERPKGSFSTLEIQRTEQGDSAMYLCASSLGGSYNEQFFGPGTRLTVL.

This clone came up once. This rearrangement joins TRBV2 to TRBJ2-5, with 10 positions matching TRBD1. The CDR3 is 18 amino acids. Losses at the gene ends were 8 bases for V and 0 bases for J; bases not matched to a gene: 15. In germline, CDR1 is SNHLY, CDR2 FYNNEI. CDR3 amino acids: CASLDPGQGSPYQETQYF. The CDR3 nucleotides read TGTGCCAGCCTAGACCCGGGACAGGGGTCCCCGTACCAAGAGACCCAGTACTTC.

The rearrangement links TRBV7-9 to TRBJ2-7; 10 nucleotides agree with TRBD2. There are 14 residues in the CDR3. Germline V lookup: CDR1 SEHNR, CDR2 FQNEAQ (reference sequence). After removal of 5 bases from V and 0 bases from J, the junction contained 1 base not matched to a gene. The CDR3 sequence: CASSRTSGSYEQYF. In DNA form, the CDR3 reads TGTGCCAGCAGCCGGACTAGCGGCTCCTACGAGCAGTACTTC.

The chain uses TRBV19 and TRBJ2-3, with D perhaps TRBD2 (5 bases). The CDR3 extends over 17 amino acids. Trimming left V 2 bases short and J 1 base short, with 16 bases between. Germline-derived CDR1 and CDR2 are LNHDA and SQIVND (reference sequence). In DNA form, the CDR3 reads TGTGCCAGTAGTATAACTAGAGGTAGGCAAGGCACAGATACGCAGTATTTT. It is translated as CASSITRGRQGTDTQYF. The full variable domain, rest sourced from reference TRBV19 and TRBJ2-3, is DGGITQSPKYLFRKEGQNVTLSCEQNLNHDAMYWYRQDPGQGLRLIYYSQIVNDFQKGDIAEGYSVSREKKESFPLTVTSAQKNPTAFYLCASSITRGRQGTDTQYFGPGTRLTVL.

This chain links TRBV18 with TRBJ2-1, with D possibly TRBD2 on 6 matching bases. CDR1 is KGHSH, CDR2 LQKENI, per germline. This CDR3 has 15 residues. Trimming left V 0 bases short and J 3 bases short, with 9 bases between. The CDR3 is CASSPPRLDYNEQFF. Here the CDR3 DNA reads TGTGCCAGCTCACCACCCCGACTAGACTACAATGAGCAGTTCTTC.

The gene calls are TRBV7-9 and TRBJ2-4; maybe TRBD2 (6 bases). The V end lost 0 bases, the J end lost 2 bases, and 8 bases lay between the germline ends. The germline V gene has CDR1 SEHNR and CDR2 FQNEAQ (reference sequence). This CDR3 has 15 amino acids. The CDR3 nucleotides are TGTGCCAGCAGCTTAGCGGCGGGGACCAAAAACATTCAGTACTTC. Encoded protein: CASSLAAGTKNIQYF.

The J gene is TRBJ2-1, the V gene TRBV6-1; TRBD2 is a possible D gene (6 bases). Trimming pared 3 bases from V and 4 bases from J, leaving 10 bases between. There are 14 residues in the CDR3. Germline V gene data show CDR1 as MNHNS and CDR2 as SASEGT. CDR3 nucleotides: TGTGCCAGCAGTGAGGGGGGAAATTACAATGAGCAGTTCTTC. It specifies CASSEGGNYNEQFF.

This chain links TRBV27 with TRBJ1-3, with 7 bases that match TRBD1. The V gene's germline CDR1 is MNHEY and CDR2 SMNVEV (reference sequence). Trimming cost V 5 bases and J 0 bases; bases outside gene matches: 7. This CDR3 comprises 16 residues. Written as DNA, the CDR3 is TGTGCCAGCAGTCCGGGACAGATTTTCTCTGGAAACACCATATATTTT. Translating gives CASSPGQIFSGNTIYF.

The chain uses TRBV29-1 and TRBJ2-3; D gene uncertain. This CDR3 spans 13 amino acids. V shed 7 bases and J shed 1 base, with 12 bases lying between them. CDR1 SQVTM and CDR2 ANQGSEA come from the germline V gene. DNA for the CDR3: TGCAGCGGCGACGGCGGCGGCACAGATACGCAGTATTTT. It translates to CSGDGGGTDTQYF.

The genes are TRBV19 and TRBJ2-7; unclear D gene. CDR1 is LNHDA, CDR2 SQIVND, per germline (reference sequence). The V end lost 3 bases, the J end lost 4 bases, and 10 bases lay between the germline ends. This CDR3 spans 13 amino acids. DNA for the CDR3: TGTGCCAGTAGTATTGGTCGAGCATACGAGCAGTACTTC. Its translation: CASSIGRAYEQYF.

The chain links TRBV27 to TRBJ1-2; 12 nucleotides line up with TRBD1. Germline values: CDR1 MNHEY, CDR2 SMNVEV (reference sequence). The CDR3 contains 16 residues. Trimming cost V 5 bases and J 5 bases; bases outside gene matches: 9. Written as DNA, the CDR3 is TGTGCCAGCAGTCTCGGGACAGGGGGCGGGTGGTATGGCTACACCTTC. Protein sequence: CASSLGTGGGWYGYTF.

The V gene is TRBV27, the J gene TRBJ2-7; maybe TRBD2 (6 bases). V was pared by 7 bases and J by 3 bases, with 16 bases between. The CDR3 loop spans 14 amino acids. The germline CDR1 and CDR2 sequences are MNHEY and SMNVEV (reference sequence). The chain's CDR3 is CASTEGTGDYEQYF. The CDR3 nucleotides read TGTGCCAGCACGGAGGGAACAGGCGACTACGAGCAGTACTTC.

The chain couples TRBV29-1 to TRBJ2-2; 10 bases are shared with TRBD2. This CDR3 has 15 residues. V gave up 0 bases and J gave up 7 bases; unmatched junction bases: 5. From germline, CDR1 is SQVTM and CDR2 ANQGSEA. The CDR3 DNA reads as TGCAGCGTTGAAGATCGCAGGACTAGCGGCGGGGAGCTGTTTTTT. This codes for CSVEDRRTSGGELFF.

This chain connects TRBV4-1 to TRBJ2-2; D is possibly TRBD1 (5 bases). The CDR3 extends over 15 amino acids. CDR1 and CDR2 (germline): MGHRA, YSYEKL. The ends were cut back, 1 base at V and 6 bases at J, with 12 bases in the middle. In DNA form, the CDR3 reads TGCGCCAGCAGCCAAGTACAGGTGGAGTCCGGGGAGCTGTTTTTT. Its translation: CASSQVQVESGELFF.

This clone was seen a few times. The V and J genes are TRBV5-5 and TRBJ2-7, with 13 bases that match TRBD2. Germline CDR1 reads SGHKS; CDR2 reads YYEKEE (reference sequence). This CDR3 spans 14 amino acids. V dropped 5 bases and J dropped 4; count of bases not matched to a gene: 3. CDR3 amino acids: CASRRTSGSYEQYF. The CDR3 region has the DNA TGTGCCAGCAGGCGGACTAGCGGGAGTTACGAGCAGTACTTC.